This T cell receptor (beta chain) came from a study of CD4 and CD8 cells across lung adenocarcinoma regions. Samples came from patients with localized non-small cell lung adenocarcinoma. Germline V gene data show CDR1 as MNHNS and CDR2 as SASEGT. V shed 6 bases and J 1 base; nucleotides not matched to a gene: 8. The CDR3 spans 18 residues. This clonotype qualifies as medium-sized. MiXCR, run by TCRdb on the PCR reads, gives a single entry per CDR3 protein. The table includes approximately 16,000 distinct CDR3 sequences, less than 55% detected once. The chain links TRBV6-1 to TRBJ2-1, with 14 bases that match TRBD2. The sequence derives from a female donor with lung adenocarcinoma. The CD4 and CD8 labels of this study may be unreliable. What was sequenced was CD8+ T cells from the center of a lung tumor. The CDR3 DNA reads as TGTGCCAGCAGGAAAAGACTAGCGGGGGGGCCATCCTACAATGAGCAGTTCTTC. It translates to CASRKRLAGGPSYNEQFF.